Below, 21 T cell receptor beta chains from the same sample are listed, as sequenced in a study of T cell repertoires in aging, cancer and after chemotherapy. Peripheral blood genomic DNA, not sorted cells or RNA, was the template. A mixed TRB-A/B primer pool amplified rearranged TRB by multiplex touch-down PCR. TCRdb re-analysed the multiplex PCR reads in MiXCR, keeping a single row per CDR3 protein. The sample includes more than 7,000 distinct CDR3 sequences, 32% of them seen just once. Source material: blood. These receptors originate from a human donor in good health.

V gene TRBV12-3 or TRBV12-4 combines with J gene TRBJ2-1; 9 bases agree with TRBD2. The CDR3 length is 16 residues. V lost 4 bases and J lost 4; bases outside the gene matches: 8. The CDR3 DNA reads TGTGCCAGCAGTTCCAAAAGACTAGCGGCTTACAATGAGCAGTTCTTC. This gives the protein CASSSKRLAAYNEQFF.

By share of the sample, this clonotype is medium-sized. V usage is TRBV6-4 and J usage is TRBJ2-3; possibly TRBD2 for D (6 bases). This CDR3 has 15 residues. Germline loops: CDR1 MRHNA, CDR2 SNTAGT. The V end was cut by 4 bases, the J end by 2 bases, with 13 bases between. The CDR3 DNA follows: TGTGCCAGCAGTGCCCGGGGACTTCCCACAGATACGCAGTATTTT. Translating gives CASSARGLPTDTQYF.

On this clonotype: The CDR3 does not end in the conserved phenylalanine or tryptophan, so this is likely a read error. The chain couples TRBV5-1 to TRBJ2-3; D is uncertain. V was pared by 0 bases and J by 3 bases, with 8 bases between. CDR1 and CDR2 (germline): SGHRS, YFSETQ. The CDR3 loop spans 14 amino acids. The CDR3 region has the DNA TGCGCCAGCAGCTTGGAACATGGAACAGATACGCAGTATCTT. This gives the protein CASSLEHGTDTQYL.

The sample holds a few counts of this clonotype. V is TRBV20-1 and J is TRBJ1-1, with a tentative D call TRBD1 (5 bases). The CDR3 loop spans 14 amino acids. From germline, CDR1 is DFQATT and CDR2 SNEGSKA (reference sequence). CDR3 region: CRLRRGGRRTEAFF. CDR3 sequence (DNA): TGCAGGCTGAGAAGGGGCGGCCGGAGAACTGAAGCTTTCTTT.

This chain links TRBV6-5 with TRBJ2-7; no reliable D call. V lost 6 bases and J lost 2, with 14 bases in between. The germline gives CDR1 MNHEY, CDR2 SVGAGI. The CDR3 runs 14 residues. In DNA, the CDR3 is TGTGCCAGCAGCCCCCCCGGACGGACCTACGAGCAGTACTTC. Translation gives CASSPPGRTYEQYF.

V is TRBV12-3 or TRBV12-4 and J is TRBJ1-3; D perhaps matches TRBD1 (5 bases). Trimming removed 4 bases at V and 0 bases at J, with 13 bases between. This CDR3 contains 16 residues. In nucleotides, the CDR3 is TGTGCCAGCAGTTCTTGGGGGGTGAGCTCTGGAAACACCATATATTTT. Protein product: CASSSWGVSSGNTIYF.

The chain combines TRBV4-3 with TRBJ2-7, with a weak D call TRBD1 (5 bases). Germline loops: CDR1 LGHNA, CDR2 YSLEER. There are 16 residues in the CDR3. Between the trimmed V and J ends, which lost 3 bases and 0 bases, there was a span of 15 bases. The CDR3 loop is CASSQFLRDSSYEQYF. In DNA form, the CDR3 reads TGCGCCAGCAGCCAGTTCCTCAGGGATAGCTCCTACGAGCAGTACTTC.

J is TRBJ1-1 and V is TRBV20-1; unclear D gene. V lost 3 bases to trimming and J lost 0 bases, with 5 bases between them. The germline gives CDR1 DFQATT, CDR2 SNEGSKA (reference sequence). The CDR3 spans 12 residues. The CDR3, as DNA: TGCAGTGCTAGGGGGATGAACACTGAAGCTTTCTTT. Translated, it gives CSARGMNTEAFF.

The chain employs TRBV12-3 or TRBV12-4 and TRBJ1-4; no firm D call. There are 14 residues in the CDR3. Deletions cut 5 bases from V and 10 bases from J, with 17 bases between. The CDR3 DNA reads as TGTGCCAGCAGTCCTTCTTTGGGGATAGGAAAACTGTTTTTT. Its protein is CASSPSLGIGKLFF.

Only a few counts were recorded for this clonotype. The rearrangement links TRBV18 to TRBJ2-7, with a tentative D call TRBD1 (6 bases). The CDR3 is 13 residues long. CDR1 and CDR2 from the germline V gene are KGHSH and LQKENI. Trimming pared 6 bases from V and 5 bases from J, leaving 14 bases between. The CDR3 sequence is CASSFVQGNEQYF. CDR3 coding DNA: TGTGCCAGCTCGTTTGTACAGGGCAACGAGCAGTACTTC.

Remarks on this clonotype: Being one base from a much bigger clone, this may be a read error. The CDR3 DNA follows: TGCAGCGTTGAGGGGGACAGGCAAGAGAGCCAGTACTTC. Translated: CSVEGDRQESQYF. This sequence joins TRBV29-1 and TRBJ2-5, with 8 bases identical to TRBD1. Germline V gene data show CDR1 as SQVTM and CDR2 as ANQGSEA. The length of the CDR3 is 13 residues.

The chain combines TRBV12-3 or TRBV12-4 with TRBJ2-5, with unresolved D. There are 13 residues in the CDR3. V lost 1 base to trimming and J lost 5 bases, with 8 bases between them. CDR3 in amino acids: CASSLELEETQYF. CDR3 nucleotides: TGTGCCAGCAGTTTAGAGTTAGAGGAGACCCAGTACTTC.

This sequence joins TRBV24-1 and TRBJ2-5; TRBD2 matches 7 bases. This CDR3 contains 15 residues. The V and J ends lost 3 bases and 0 bases, in that order; junction bases with no gene match: 3. The V gene's germline CDR1 is KGHDR and CDR2 SFDVKD. The CDR3: CATSDERGYQETQYF. The CDR3 bases are TGTGCCACCAGTGATGAGCGGGGCTACCAAGAGACCCAGTACTTC.

This chain connects TRBV19 to TRBJ2-7; no reliable D call. The length of the CDR3 is 14 residues. The ends were cut back, 3 bases at V and 4 bases at J, with 13 bases in the middle. Germline loops: CDR1 LNHDA, CDR2 SQIVND (reference sequence). The CDR3 sequence: CASSIYLEAYEQYF. The CDR3 nucleotides read TGTGCCAGTAGTATTTATCTAGAAGCATACGAGCAGTACTTC.

There are a few counts of this clonotype. The chain carries TRBV28 and TRBJ1-2, with TRBD1 identical over 7 bases. V dropped 2 bases and J dropped 5; count of bases not matched to a gene: 8. This CDR3 spans 15 amino acids. Per germline, CDR1 MDHEN and CDR2 SYDVKM. The CDR3 nucleotides are TGTGCCAGCAGTTTAAGGCAGGGGGGAGGGTATGGCTACACCTTC. Translating gives CASSLRQGGGYGYTF.

Judged by abundance, this clonotype is medium-sized. The chain links TRBV7-2 to TRBJ2-3, with D unresolved. From germline, CDR1 is SGHTA and CDR2 FQGNSA. Trimming took off 3 bases at V and 2 bases at J, with 9 bases between the two ends. The CDR3 length is 14 residues. The CDR3 bases are TGTGCCAGCAGCTTCGGGTCCTACACAGATACGCAGTATTTT. Protein: CASSFGSYTDTQYF. Together with reference TRBV7-2 and TRBJ2-3, the CDR3 gives the full variable domain: GAGVSQSPSNKVTEKGKDVELRCDPISGHTALYWYRQSLGQGLEFLIYFQGNSAPDKSGLPSDRFSAERTGGSVSTLTIQRTQQEDSAVYLCASSFGSYTDTQYFGPGTRLTVL.

This clonotype was found a few times. The J gene is TRBJ2-3, the V gene TRBV9; 7 bases match TRBD2. The germline gives CDR1 SGDLS, CDR2 YYNGEE. J lost 2 bases, V lost 0 bases, and 3 bases had no gene match. The CDR3 loop spans 15 amino acids. In DNA form, the CDR3 reads TGTGCCAGCAGCGTAGGCGGGACTAACACAGATACGCAGTATTTT. This translates into CASSVGGTNTDTQYF.

This clonotype has just a few counts. The chain carries TRBV20-1 and TRBJ2-7, with no clear D. The V end lost 5 bases, the J end lost 3 bases, and 5 bases lay between the germline ends. This CDR3 contains 10 residues. Germline V gives CDR1 DFQATT, CDR2 SNEGSKA (reference sequence). CDR3 sequence reads: CSAGRYEQYF. The DNA of the CDR3 is TGCAGTGCTGGCCGCTACGAGCAGTACTTC.

The chain is built from TRBV6-7 and TRBJ1-6, with 9 bases aligning to TRBD1. Being an ORF, TRBV6-7 has a function that is uncertain. J lost 4 bases, V lost 6 bases, and 13 bases had no gene match. This CDR3 region has 18 residues. DNA for the CDR3: TGTGCCAGCAGCCTCCAGGGACAGGGAAGATATTATAATTCACCCCTCCACTTT. Amino acid sequence: CASSLQGQGRYYNSPLHF.

V and J are TRBV7-9 and TRBJ2-1; TRBD1 is a possible D gene (5 bases). With 3 bases removed from V and 6 bases from J, the gap between germline ends came to 9 bases. CDR1 and CDR2 (germline): SEHNR, FQNEAQ (reference sequence). This CDR3 spans 13 amino acids. CDR3 bases: TGTGCCAGCAGCTTGGGGCAGCCCAATGAGCAGTTCTTC. Translation gives CASSLGQPNEQFF.

V and J are TRBV18 and TRBJ2-5, with 8 nucleotides matching TRBD1. Germline CDR1 KGHSH, CDR2 LQKENI. The V segment lost 5 bases and the J segment 4 bases; nucleotides outside the gene matches: 9. The CDR3 spans 15 residues. In DNA, the CDR3 is TGTGCCAGCTCATCCCGGACAGGGAATGTAGAGACCCAGTACTTC. This codes for CASSSRTGNVETQYF. Together with reference TRBV18 and TRBJ2-5, the CDR3 gives the full variable domain: NAGVMQNPRHLVRRRGQEARLRCSPMKGHSHVYWYRQLPEEGLKFMVYLQKENIIDESGMPKERFSAEFPKEGPSILRIQQVVRGDSAAYFCASSSRTGNVETQYFGPGTRLLVL.